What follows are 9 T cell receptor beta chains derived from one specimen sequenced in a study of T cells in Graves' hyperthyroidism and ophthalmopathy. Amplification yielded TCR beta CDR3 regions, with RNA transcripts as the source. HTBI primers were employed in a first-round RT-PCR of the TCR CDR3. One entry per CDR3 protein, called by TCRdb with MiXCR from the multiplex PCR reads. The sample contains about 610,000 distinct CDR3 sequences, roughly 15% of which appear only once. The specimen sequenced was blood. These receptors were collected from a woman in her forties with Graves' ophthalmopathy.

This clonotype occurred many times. The CDR3 sequence: CASSLERGLAGVTGELFF. In DNA form, the CDR3 reads TGTGCCAGCAGCTTAGAAAGGGGGCTAGCGGGAGTCACCGGGGAGCTGTTTTTT. J is TRBJ2-2 and V is TRBV11-2; TRBD2 matches 10 bases. Unmatched junction bases numbered 8, after V lost 0 bases and J lost 4 bases. The CDR3 is made up of 18 amino acids. Per the germline V gene, CDR1 is SGHAT and CDR2 is FQNNGV.

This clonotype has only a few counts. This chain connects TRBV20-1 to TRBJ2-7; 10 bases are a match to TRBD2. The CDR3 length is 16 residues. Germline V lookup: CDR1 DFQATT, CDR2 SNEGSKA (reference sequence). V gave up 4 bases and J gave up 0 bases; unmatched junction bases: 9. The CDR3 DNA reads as TGCAGTGCTAAAGGGGTAGCGGGAGGCACCTCCTACGAGCAGTACTTC. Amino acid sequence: CSAKGVAGGTSYEQYF.

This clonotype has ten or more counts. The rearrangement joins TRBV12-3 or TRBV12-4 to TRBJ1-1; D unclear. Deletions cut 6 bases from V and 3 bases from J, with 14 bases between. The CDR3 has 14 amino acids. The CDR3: CASRQDVRDTEAFF. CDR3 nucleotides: TGTGCCAGCAGACAAGACGTGAGGGACACTGAAGCTTTCTTT.

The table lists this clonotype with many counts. The CDR3 loop reads CSATGDYNQPQHF. In DNA, the CDR3 is TGCAGTGCTACAGGGGACTACAATCAGCCCCAGCATTTT. The V gene is TRBV20-1, the J gene TRBJ1-5; weak D call: TRBD1 (6 bases). The CDR3 covers 13 residues. Trimming cost V 4 bases and J 3 bases, with 10 bases left between them. Looked up from germline, CDR1 is DFQATT and CDR2 is SNEGSKA (reference sequence).

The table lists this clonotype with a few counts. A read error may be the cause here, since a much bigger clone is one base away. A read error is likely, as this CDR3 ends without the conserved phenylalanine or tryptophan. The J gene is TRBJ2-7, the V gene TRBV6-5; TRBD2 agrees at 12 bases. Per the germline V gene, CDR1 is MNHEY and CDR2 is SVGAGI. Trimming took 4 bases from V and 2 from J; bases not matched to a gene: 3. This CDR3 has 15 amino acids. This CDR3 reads CASSFGLAGPYEQYL. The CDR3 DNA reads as TGTGCCAGCAGTTTCGGACTAGCGGGACCCTACGAGCAGTACCTC.

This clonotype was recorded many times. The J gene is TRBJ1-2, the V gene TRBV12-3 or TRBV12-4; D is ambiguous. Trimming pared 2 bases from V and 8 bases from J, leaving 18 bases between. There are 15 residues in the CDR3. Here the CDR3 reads CASSLRGSGRKGYTF. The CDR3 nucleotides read TGTGCCAGCAGTTTACGAGGTTCCGGGAGGAAAGGCTACACCTTC.

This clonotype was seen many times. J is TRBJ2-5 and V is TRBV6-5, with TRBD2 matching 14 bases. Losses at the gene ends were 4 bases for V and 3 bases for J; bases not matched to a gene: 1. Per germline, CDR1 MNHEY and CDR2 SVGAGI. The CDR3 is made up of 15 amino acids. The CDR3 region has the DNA TGTGCCAGCAGTTCGGGACTAGCGGGAGAAGAGACCCAGTACTTC. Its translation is CASSSGLAGEETQYF.

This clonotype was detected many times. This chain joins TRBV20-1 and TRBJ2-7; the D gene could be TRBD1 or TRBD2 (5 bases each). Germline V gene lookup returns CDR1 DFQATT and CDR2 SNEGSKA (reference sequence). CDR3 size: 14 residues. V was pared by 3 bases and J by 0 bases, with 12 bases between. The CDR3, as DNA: TGCAGTGCTAGTCGTTACGGGGCCTCCTACGAGCAGTACTTC. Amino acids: CSASRYGASYEQYF.

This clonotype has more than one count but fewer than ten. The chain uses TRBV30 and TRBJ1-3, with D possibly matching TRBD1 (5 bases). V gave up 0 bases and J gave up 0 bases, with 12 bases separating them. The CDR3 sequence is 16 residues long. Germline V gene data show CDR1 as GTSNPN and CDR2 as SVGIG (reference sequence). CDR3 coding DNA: TGTGCCTGGAGTGTGGGGCAGGGCCTCTCTGGAAACACCATATATTTT. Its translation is CAWSVGQGLSGNTIYF.